This TCR beta chain was captured in a study of identical twins. The sample holds many counts of this clonotype. TCRdb ran MiXCR on the 5' RACE reads and lists one entry per CDR3 protein. This table holds roughly 720,000 distinct CDR3 sequences, 18% found once. Trimming took off 5 bases at V and 5 bases at J, with 8 bases between the two ends. This CDR3 is 12 amino acids long. This sample also belongs to another study, concerning T cells expressing NK-cell markers.

The TCR originated in a woman between 18 and 29 years old in good health. The sample taken for sequencing was PBMCs. The chain has TRBV12-3 or TRBV12-4 and TRBJ2-3; D unresolved. The CDR3 DNA reads as TGTGCCAGCAGTCCGCGTAGAGATACGCAGTATTTT. This sequence encodes CASSPRRDTQYF.